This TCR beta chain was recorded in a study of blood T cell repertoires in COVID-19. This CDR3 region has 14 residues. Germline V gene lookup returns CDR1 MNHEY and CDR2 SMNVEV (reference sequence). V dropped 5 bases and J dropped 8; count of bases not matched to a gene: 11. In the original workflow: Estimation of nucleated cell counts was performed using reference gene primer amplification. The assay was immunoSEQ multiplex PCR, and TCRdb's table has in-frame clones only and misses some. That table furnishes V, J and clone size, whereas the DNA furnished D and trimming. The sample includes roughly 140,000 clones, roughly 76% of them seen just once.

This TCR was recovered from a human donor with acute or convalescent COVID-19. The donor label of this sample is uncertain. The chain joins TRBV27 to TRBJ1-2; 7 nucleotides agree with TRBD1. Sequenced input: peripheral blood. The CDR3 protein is CASSLGTATMGYTF. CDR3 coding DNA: TGTGCCAGCAGTCTTGGGACAGCTACTATGGGCTACACCTTC.